These 13 T cell receptor beta chains share one sample of origin, sequenced in a study of blood T cell repertoires in COVID-19. Method: immunoSEQ multiplex PCR; TCRdb's copy keeps in-frame clones and lacks some. The table records approximately 270,000 clones, 87% of them present only once. Material for sequencing was peripheral blood. Source of these receptors: a man aged 18 to 35 with active or convalescent COVID-19.

The V call is TRBV10-2, the J call TRBJ1-4; 11 nucleotides align to TRBD1. V trimming: 6 bases; J trimming: 6 bases; junction bases outside the gene matches: 6. CDR3 length: 15 amino acids. Germline loops: CDR1 WSHSY, CDR2 SAAADI. The CDR3 protein is CASRPGTGGYEKLFF. DNA of the CDR3: TGCGCCAGCAGACCTGGGACAGGGGGTTATGAAAAACTGTTTTTT.

The chain employs TRBV4-3 and TRBJ1-5, with D hard to call. Trimming shortened V by 3 bases and J by 4 bases, and 7 bases separated the two germline ends. In germline, CDR1 is LGHNA, CDR2 YSLEER. The CDR3 spans 13 residues. The CDR3 nucleotides are TGCGCCAGCAGCCAGGAGATTAATCAGCCCCAGCATTTT. The encoded protein is CASSQEINQPQHF.

As DNA, the CDR3 is TGTGCCTTAATACCGGGACATCATATTCAAGAGACCCAGTACTTC. Protein sequence: CALIPGHHIQETQYF. The chain couples TRBV30 to TRBJ2-5; the D gene is possibly TRBD1 (6 bases). The V gene lost 7 bases and the J gene lost 2 bases, with 20 bases spanning the gap. This CDR3 has 15 residues. The germline CDR1 and CDR2 sequences are GTSNPN and SVGIG (reference sequence).

This clone was found once. This rearrangement joins TRBV3-1 (or the pseudogene TRBV3-2) to TRBJ2-5; D is ambiguous. Per germline, CDR1 LGHDT and CDR2 YNNKEL (reference sequence). This CDR3 is 12 amino acids long. Trimming shortened V by 0 bases and J by 5 bases, and 4 bases separated the two germline ends. The CDR3: CASSQESETQYF. The CDR3 region has the DNA TGTGCCAGCAGCCAAGAATCGGAGACCCAGTACTTC.

The chain recombines TRBV15 with TRBJ2-2; no clear D. This CDR3 region has 13 residues. Trimming stripped 0 bases from V and 4 bases from J, with 3 bases between. Per germline, CDR1 LNHNV and CDR2 YYDKDF (reference sequence). The CDR3 coding sequence is TGTGCCACCAGCAGAGATATCACCGGGGAGCTGTTTTTT. Amino acid sequence: CATSRDITGELFF.

The gene calls are TRBV30 and TRBJ1-5; the match to TRBD1 covers 7 bases. Germline loops: CDR1 GTSNPN, CDR2 SVGIG (reference sequence). The junction had 11 bases not matched to a gene; V was cut back by 8 bases and J by 4 bases. This CDR3 is built from 14 residues. CDR3 nucleotides: TGTGCCACACAACAGGGGAACGAGAATCAGCCCCAGCATTTT. Its translation: CATQQGNENQPQHF.

The chain combines TRBV9 with TRBJ1-4; 10 positions match TRBD1. Per germline, CDR1 SGDLS and CDR2 YYNGEE. This CDR3 has 13 amino acids. After removal of 4 bases from V and 8 bases from J, the junction contained 2 bases not matched to a gene. CDR3 amino acids: CASSSDRGEKLFF. CDR3 in DNA: TGTGCCAGCAGCTCGGACAGGGGGGAAAAACTGTTTTTT.

This rearrangement joins TRBV7-3 to TRBJ2-3; D is uncertain. V lost 3 bases, J lost 0 bases, and 4 bases lay in between. This CDR3 is built from 13 residues. CDR1 and CDR2 from the germline V gene are SGHTA and FQGTGA. The CDR3 region is CASSFGSTDTQYF. The CDR3 DNA reads TGTGCCAGCAGCTTCGGGAGCACAGATACGCAGTATTTT.

This clone was seen only once. The V call is TRBV5-1, the J call TRBJ1-2; 10 nucleotides match TRBD1. The CDR3 sequence is 16 residues long. V gave up 10 bases and J gave up 8 bases; unmatched junction bases: 20. The germline V gene has CDR1 SGHRS and CDR2 YFSETQ. The CDR3 coding sequence is TGCGCCGGACGACCTAACCCGGGACAGGGGCCGGGAGGCTACACCTTC. It translates to CAGRPNPGQGPGGYTF.

The V and J genes are TRBV7-9 and TRBJ2-1; 8 positions match TRBD2. Germline V CDR1 and CDR2: SEHNR, FQNEAQ (reference sequence). V lost 8 bases and J lost 5; bases outside the gene matches: 11. The CDR3 has 15 amino acids. The CDR3 spells CASSNPRTSHNEQFF. The CDR3 DNA reads TGTGCCAGCTCGAACCCCAGGACTAGCCACAATGAGCAGTTCTTC.

The rearrangement joins TRBV4-2 to TRBJ1-5; the D is unclear. V was trimmed by 0 bases and J by 7 bases, leaving 7 bases between them. Germline-derived CDR1 and CDR2 are LGHNA and YNFKEQ. This CDR3 is 13 amino acids long. In DNA, the CDR3 is TGTGCCAGCAGCCAAGATAGAGGCCAGCCCCAGCATTTT. It yields the protein CASSQDRGQPQHF.

The V call is TRBV7-8, the J call TRBJ2-1; 7 nucleotides agree with TRBD2. The CDR3 sequence is 14 residues long. Germline V gives CDR1 SGHVS, CDR2 FQNEAQ. V shed 8 bases and J 7 bases; nucleotides not matched to a gene: 11. CDR3 loop: CASGGRGFTNEQFF. The CDR3 DNA reads as TGTGCCAGCGGGGGGAGGGGCTTTACGAATGAGCAGTTCTTC.

The V and J genes are TRBV5-6 and TRBJ1-4; TRBD1 is a possible D gene (5 bases). The CDR3 loop spans 17 amino acids. Germline V CDR1 and CDR2: SGHDT, YYEEEE. Between the trimmed V and J ends, which lost 4 bases and 8 bases, there was a span of 24 bases. For the CDR3, the DNA is TGTGCCAGCAGCGGCGGATTGGGGAAAGGGGTTGAAGAAAAACTGTTTTTT. Its translation is CASSGGLGKGVEEKLFF.